This T cell receptor (beta chain) was captured by sequencing in a study of T cells expressing NK-cell markers. About the study: Each TCR beta repertoire originated in sorted T cells that were CD3+CD56+NKG2C+, CD3+CD56+NKG2C- or CD3+CD56-NKG2C+.

TCRdb processed the 5' RACE reads again and assigns one entry to each CDR3 protein, with no DNA. The sample yields hundreds of thousands of distinct CDR3 sequences, of which the top ten take up over 4%. CDR3 size: 18 residues. CDR1 is MNHNS, CDR2 SASEGT, per germline. The source material was blood T cells: a sorted CD56 or NKG2C T cell subset, CD4+ or CD8+ T cells, or bulk PBMC T cells (not recorded which). The receptor's source is a man aged 18 to 69 in good health. The chain carries TRBV6-1 and TRBJ2-6; with no DNA, the TCRdb D assignment of TRBD1 cannot be verified. CDR3 region: CASSRRQGQSSGANVLTF.